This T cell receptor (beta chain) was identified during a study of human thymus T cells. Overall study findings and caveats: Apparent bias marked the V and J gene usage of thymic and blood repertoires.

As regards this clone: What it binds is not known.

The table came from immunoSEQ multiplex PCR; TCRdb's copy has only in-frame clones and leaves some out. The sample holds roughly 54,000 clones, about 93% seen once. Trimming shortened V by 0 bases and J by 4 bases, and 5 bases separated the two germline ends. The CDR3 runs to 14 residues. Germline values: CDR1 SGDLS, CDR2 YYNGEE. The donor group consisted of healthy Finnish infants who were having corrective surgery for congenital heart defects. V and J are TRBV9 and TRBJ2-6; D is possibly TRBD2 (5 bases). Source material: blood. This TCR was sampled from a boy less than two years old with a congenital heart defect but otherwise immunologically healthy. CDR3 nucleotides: TGTGCCAGCAGCGTAGCGGGGGGGGCCAACGTCCTGACTTTC. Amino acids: CASSVAGGANVLTF.